Sequencing of this T cell receptor beta chain was carried out in a study of T cell changes during pregnancy in multiple sclerosis (dated by TCRdb to about 2019). Background for the entire study: The study examined how the T cell repertoire changed over the course of pregnancy in women with multiple sclerosis.

Preparation of the library involved the immunoSEQ multiplex PCR assay. Not all clones reach the TCRdb copy of this immuneACCESS table, which keeps in-frame sequences only. Checked studies attribute under half of the gap to unresolved V genes and leave the rest unexplained. Within this sample are some 70,000 clones, with about 91% of them counted one time only. In total, the top ten clones hold less than 6% of the sample. As for this clone: There is no known antigen for this receptor. One base away there is no much larger clone; base qualities are not given.

The receptor was derived from a female donor with multiple sclerosis, enrolled in a pregnancy study. The source was CD8+ T cells from peripheral blood mononuclear cells, collected before pregnancy.

DNA sequence: TGTGCCAGCAGCCCTCCGGGACTAGCTGTTCATGAGCAGTTCTTC. It specifies CASSPPGLAVHEQFF. This receptor chain uses TRBV7-9 and TRBJ2-1; the central 9 bases match TRBD2. V lost 5 bases and J lost 8 bases, and the count of bases not matched to a germline gene is 10. According to the germline V gene (reference sequence), CDR1 reads SEHNR and CDR2 reads FQNEAQ. From cysteine to phenylalanine, the CDR3 is 15 amino acids long. Left in the record is the CDR3 DNA by itself, 45 bases read in frame from the first base.